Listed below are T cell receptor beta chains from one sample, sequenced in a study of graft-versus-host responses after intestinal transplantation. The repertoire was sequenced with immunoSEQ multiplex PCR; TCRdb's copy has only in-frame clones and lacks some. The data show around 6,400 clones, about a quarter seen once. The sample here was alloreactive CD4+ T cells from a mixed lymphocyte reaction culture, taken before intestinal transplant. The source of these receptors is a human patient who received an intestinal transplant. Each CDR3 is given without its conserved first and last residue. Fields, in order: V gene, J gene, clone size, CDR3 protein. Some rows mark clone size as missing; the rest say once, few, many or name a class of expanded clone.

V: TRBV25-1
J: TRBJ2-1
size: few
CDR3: ASSEGSGTVPYNEQF

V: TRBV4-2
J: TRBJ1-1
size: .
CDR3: ASSRLAEAF

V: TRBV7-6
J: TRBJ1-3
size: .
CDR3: ASSLAFSSGNTIY

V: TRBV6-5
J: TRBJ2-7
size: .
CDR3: ASSYSTAKNEQY

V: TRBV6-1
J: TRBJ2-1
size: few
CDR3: ARTTRRRDNEQF

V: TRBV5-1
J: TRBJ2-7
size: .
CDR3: ASSFIGDPTYEQY

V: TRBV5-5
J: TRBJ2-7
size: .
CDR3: ASARAGTGLSYEQY

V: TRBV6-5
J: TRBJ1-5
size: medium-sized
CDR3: ASRGLASNQPQH

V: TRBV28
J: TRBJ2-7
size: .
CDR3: ASTTGQPTYEQY

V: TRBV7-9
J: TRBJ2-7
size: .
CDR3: ASSLDLYQGNEQY

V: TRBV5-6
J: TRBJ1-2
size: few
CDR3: ASSRQVPGWGYT

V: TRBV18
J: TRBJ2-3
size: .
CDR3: ASSPTSGPTQY

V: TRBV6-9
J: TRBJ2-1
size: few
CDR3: ASSDGGTPSYNEQF

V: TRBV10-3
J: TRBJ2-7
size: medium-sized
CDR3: AIRNFGTGVYEQY

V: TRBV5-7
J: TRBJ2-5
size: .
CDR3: ASSLWSGGGTQY

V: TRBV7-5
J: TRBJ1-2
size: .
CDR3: ASSLPTGNSGYT

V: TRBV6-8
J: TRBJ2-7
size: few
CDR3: ASSYSWTGAYEQY

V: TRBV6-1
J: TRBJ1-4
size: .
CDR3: ASRPLISTNEKLF

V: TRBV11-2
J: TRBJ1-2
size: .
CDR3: ASSFTTVNYGYT

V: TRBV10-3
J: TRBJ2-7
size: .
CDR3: AIRGTSAGGEQY

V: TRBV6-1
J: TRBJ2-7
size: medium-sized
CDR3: ASNQGSAGGNEQY

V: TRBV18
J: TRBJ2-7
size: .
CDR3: ASSPAISYEQY